Following are 2 T cell receptor beta chains from one sample sequenced in a study of T cells in Graves' hyperthyroidism and ophthalmopathy. RNA transcripts served as the template for amplifying TCR beta CDR3 regions. The study used the HTBI primer set for a first-round RT-PCR of the TCR CDR3. TCRdb re-called the multiplex PCR reads with MiXCR, one entry per CDR3 protein. The sample lists hundreds of thousands of distinct CDR3 sequences; about 14% were seen once. The sequencing sample was made of blood. The origin of the receptors is a man between 18 and 29 years old with Graves' ophthalmopathy.

This clonotype was detected only a few times. The V call is TRBV29-1, the J call TRBJ2-5; TRBD2 agrees at 9 bases. The junction had 10 bases not matched to a gene; V was cut back by 7 bases and J by 7 bases. The germline V gene encodes CDR1 SQVTM and CDR2 ANQGSEA. The CDR3 extends over 13 amino acids. CDR3 sequence reads: CSAPQASGVTQYF. The CDR3, as DNA: TGCAGCGCCCCACAGGCTAGCGGGGTGACCCAGTACTTC.

Ten or more counts support this clonotype. The genes are TRBV3-1 and TRBJ2-1, with D tentatively TRBD1 or TRBD2 (6 bases each). V lost 1 base, J lost 2 bases, and 12 bases lay in between. Germline assignment: CDR1 LGHDT and CDR2 YNNKEL (reference sequence). The CDR3 extends over 16 amino acids. CDR3 sequence (DNA): TGTGCCAGCAGCCAAGGGAGGGGGTGGACCTACAATGAGCAGTTCTTC. It is translated as CASSQGRGWTYNEQFF.